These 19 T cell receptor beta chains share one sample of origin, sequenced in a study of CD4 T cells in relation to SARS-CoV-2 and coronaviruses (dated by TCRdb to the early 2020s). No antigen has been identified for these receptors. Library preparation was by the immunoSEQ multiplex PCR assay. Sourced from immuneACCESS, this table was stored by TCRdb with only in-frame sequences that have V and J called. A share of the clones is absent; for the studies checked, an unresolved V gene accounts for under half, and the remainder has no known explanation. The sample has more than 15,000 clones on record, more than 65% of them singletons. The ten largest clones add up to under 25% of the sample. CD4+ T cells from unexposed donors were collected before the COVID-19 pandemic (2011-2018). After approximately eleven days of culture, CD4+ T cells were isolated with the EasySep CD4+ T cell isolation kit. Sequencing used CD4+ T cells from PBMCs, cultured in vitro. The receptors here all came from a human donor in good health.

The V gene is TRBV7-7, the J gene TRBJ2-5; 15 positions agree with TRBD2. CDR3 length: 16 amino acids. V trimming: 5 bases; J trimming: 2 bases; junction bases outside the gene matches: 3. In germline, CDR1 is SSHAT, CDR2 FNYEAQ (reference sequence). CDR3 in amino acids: CASSRGLAGGQETQYF. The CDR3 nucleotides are TGTGCCAGCAGCCGGGGACTAGCGGGGGGACAAGAGACCCAGTACTTC.

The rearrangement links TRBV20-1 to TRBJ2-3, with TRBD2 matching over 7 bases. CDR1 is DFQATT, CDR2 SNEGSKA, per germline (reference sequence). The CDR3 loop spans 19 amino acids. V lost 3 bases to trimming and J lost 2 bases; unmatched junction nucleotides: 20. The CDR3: CSASSPQLGGRLNTDTQYF. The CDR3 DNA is TGCAGTGCTAGTTCCCCACAACTTGGCGGGAGATTAAACACAGATACGCAGTATTTT.

The DNA for the CDR3 is TGTGCCAGCAGCTTAGTGGCAGGGTTTAATTCACCCCTCCACTTT. It encodes CASSLVAGFNSPLHF. This chain uses TRBV7-2 with TRBJ1-6, with D possibly matching TRBD1 (5 bases). Germline values: CDR1 SGHTA, CDR2 FQGNSA. V was pared by 1 base and J by 6 bases, with 10 bases between. The CDR3 loop spans 15 amino acids.

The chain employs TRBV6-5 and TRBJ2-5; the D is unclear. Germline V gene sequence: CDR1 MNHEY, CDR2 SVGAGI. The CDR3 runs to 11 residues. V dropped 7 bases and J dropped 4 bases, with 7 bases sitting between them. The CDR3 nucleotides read TGTGCCAGCAACTCCGTAGAGACCCAGTACTTC. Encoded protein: CASNSVETQYF.

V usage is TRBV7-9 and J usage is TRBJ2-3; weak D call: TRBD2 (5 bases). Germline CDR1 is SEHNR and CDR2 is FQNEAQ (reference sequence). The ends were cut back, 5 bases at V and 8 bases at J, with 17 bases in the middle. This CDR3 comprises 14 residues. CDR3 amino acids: CASSRAEGGGTQYF. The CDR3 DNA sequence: TGTGCCAGCAGCCGGGCTGAGGGTGGTGGTACGCAGTATTTT. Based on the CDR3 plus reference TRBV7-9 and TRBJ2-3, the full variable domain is DTGVSQNPRHKITKRGQNVTFRCDPISEHNRLYWYRQTLGQGPEFLTYFQNEAQLEKSRLLSDRFSAERPKGSFSTLEIQRTEQGDSAMYLCASSRAEGGGTQYFGPGTRLTVL.

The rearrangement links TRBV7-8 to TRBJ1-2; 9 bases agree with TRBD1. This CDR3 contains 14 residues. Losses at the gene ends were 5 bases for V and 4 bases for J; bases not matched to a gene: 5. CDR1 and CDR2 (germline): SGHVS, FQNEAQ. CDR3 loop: CASSPSQGAYGYTF. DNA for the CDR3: TGTGCCAGCAGCCCCTCACAGGGGGCCTATGGCTACACCTTC.

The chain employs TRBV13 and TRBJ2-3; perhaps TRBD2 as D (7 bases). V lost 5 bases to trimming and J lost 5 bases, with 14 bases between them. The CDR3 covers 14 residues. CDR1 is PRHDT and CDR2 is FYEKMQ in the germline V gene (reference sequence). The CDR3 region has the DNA TGTGCCAGCAGCGGAAGGGGGAGGGGAGATACGCAGTATTTT. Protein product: CASSGRGRGDTQYF.

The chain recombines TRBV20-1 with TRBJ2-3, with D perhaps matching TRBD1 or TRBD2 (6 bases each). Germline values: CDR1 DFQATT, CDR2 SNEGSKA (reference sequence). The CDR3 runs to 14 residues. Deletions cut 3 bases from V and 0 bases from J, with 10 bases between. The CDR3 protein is CSASEGGSTDTQYF. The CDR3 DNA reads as TGCAGTGCTAGTGAGGGGGGTAGCACAGATACGCAGTATTTT.

The CDR3 sequence: CASSKAGGQETQYF. CDR3 coding DNA: TGCGCCAGCAGCAAGGCAGGGGGGCAAGAGACCCAGTACTTC. The chain carries TRBV5-1 and TRBJ2-5; the D gene is possibly TRBD1 (7 bases). Trimming removed 4 bases at V and 2 bases at J, with 12 bases between. Germline CDR1 SGHRS, CDR2 YFSETQ. The CDR3 runs to 14 residues.

In DNA, the CDR3 is TGTGCCAGCAGTTTCGTAGGCGCAACTAATGAAAAACTGTTTTTT. Its translation: CASSFVGATNEKLFF. The V call is TRBV28, the J call TRBJ1-4; D ambiguous. There are 15 residues in the CDR3. V dropped 3 bases and J dropped 0 bases, with 8 bases sitting between them. The germline V gene encodes CDR1 MDHEN and CDR2 SYDVKM.

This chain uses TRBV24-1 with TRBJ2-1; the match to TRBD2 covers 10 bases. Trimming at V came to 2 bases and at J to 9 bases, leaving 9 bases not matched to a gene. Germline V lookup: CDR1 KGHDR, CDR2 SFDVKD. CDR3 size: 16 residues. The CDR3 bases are TGTGCCACCAGTGATTCCTTAGCGGGAGGCCGGGGTGAGCAGTTCTTC. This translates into CATSDSLAGGRGEQFF.

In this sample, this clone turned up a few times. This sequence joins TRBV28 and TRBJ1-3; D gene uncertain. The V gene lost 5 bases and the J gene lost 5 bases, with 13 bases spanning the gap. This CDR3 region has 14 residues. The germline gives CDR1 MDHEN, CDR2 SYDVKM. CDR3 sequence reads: CASSTSTPRNTIYF. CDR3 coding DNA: TGTGCCAGCAGTACATCAACACCCCGAAACACCATATATTTT.

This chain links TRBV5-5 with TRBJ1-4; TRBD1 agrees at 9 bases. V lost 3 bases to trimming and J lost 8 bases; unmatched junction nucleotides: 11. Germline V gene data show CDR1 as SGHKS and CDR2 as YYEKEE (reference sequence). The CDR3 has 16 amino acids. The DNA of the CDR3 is TGTGCCAGCAGCTCGGTACAGGGGGCGCCGGGGGAAAAACTGTTTTTT. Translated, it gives CASSSVQGAPGEKLFF.

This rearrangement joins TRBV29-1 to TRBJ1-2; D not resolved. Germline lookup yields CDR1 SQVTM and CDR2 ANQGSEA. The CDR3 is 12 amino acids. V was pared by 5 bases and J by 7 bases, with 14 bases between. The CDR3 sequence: CSVKFESGGYTF. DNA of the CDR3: TGCAGCGTTAAATTTGAGTCTGGTGGCTACACCTTC.

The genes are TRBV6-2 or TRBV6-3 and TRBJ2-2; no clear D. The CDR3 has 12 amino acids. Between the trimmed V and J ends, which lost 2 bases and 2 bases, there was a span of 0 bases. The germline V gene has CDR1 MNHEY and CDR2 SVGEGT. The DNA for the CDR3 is TGTGCCAGCAGTTACAACACCGGGGAGCTGTTTTTT. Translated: CASSYNTGELFF.

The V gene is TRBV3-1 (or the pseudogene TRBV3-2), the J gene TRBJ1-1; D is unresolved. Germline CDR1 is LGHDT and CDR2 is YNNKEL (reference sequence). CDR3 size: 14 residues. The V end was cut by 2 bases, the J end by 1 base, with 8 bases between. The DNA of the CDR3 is TGTGCCAGCAGCCAACTCCCAGAGAACACTGAAGCTTTCTTT. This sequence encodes CASSQLPENTEAFF.

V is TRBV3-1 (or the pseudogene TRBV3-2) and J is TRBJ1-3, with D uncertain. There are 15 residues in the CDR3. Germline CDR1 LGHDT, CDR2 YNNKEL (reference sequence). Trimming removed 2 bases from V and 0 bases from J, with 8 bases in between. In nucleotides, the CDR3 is TGTGCCAGCAGCCAAATTCCAAGCTCTGGAAACACCATATATTTT. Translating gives CASSQIPSSGNTIYF.

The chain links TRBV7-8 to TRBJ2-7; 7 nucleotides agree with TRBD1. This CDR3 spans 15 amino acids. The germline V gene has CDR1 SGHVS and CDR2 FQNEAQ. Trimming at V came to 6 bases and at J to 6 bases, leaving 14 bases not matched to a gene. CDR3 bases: TGTGCCAGCAGATCGACCGGGACAGATTTCTCCGAGCAGTACTTC. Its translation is CASRSTGTDFSEQYF.

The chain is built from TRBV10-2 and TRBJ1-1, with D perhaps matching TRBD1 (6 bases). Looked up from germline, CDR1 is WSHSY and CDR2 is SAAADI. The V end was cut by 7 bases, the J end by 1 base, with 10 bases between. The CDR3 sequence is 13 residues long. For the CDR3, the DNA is TGCGCCAGCACCGGACAGACGAACACTGAAGCTTTCTTT. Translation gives CASTGQTNTEAFF.